The 20 T cell receptor beta chains below all came from one sample that was sequenced in a study of post-analysis software for immune sequencing data. Regarding the study as a whole: Elevated frequency relative to controls characterized 4 or 5 TRBV segments in patients, TRBV5-6, TRBV5-1 and TRBV20-1 among them.

The library was made from cDNA and included unique molecular identifiers. TCRdb re-called the PCR reads through MiXCR, storing one row per CDR3 protein. Of hundreds of thousands of distinct CDR3 sequences listed, 59% are singletons. These receptors are not linked to any known antigen. Sequenced: blood. These receptors came from a girl aged 2-15 years with multiple sclerosis.

CDR3 nucleotide sequence: TGTGCCATCAAGGACGGGAGCTACGAGCAGTACTTC. This encodes CAIKDGSYEQYF. This rearrangement joins TRBV10-3 to TRBJ2-7, with a weak D call TRBD2 (6 bases). V was pared by 7 bases and J by 3 bases, with 10 bases between. The CDR3 sequence is 12 residues long. CDR1 is ENHRY, CDR2 SYGVKD, per germline.

As regards this clonotype: This may arise from a read error, as a much more abundant clone is one base away. This chain joins TRBV5-1 and TRBJ2-7; TRBD1 aligns across 7 bases. Germline V gene data show CDR1 as SGHRS and CDR2 as YFSETQ. J gave up 2 bases and V 4 bases, and 3 bases lay outside the gene matches. CDR3 length: 13 amino acids. The CDR3 reads CASSHGTAYEQYF. The CDR3, as DNA: TGCGCCAGCAGCCACGGGACAGCCTACGAGCAGTACTTC.

The gene calls are TRBV5-1 and TRBJ1-6, with 7 bases that match TRBD1. CDR3 length: 15 residues. CDR1 and CDR2 from the germline V gene are SGHRS and YFSETQ. V lost 4 bases and J lost 7; bases outside the gene matches: 8. CDR3 region: CASSRGQVGNSPLHF. The CDR3 DNA follows: TGCGCCAGCAGCCGCGGACAGGTTGGGAATTCACCCCTCCACTTT.

Here the CDR3 reads CSVEGSPSRPYEQYF. CDR3 DNA: TGCAGCGTTGAAGGGAGCCCTTCTAGGCCCTACGAGCAGTACTTC. The V gene is TRBV29-1, the J gene TRBJ2-4; no reliable D call. TRBJ2-7 matches the DNA end more closely, so the J call is doubtful. CDR3 length: 15 residues. Germline CDR1 reads SQVTM; CDR2 reads ANQGSEA.

The rearrangement links TRBV6-2 or TRBV6-3 to TRBJ1-2, with D possibly matching TRBD1 (6 bases). Trimming removed 7 bases at V and 3 bases at J, with 24 bases between. CDR3 length: 17 amino acids. The germline CDR1 and CDR2 sequences are MNHEY and SVGEGT. Here the CDR3 DNA reads TGTGCCAGCACCATTCACCAGAGGCGGGACACGGACTATGGCTACACCTTC. It encodes CASTIHQRRDTDYGYTF.

Remarks on this clonotype: The junction and the germline gene differ at one end; a read error may be behind it. This chain links TRBV4-1 with TRBJ2-1; D remains unclear. From germline, CDR1 is MGHRA and CDR2 YSYEKL. The CDR3 loop spans 15 amino acids. CDR3 coding DNA: TGCGCCAGCAGTCTAGTCGCTTCTCGATACAGTGAGCAGTTCTTC. It specifies CASSLVASRYSEQFF.

The genes are TRBV7-2 and TRBJ2-3; TRBD2 aligns across 7 bases. Germline-derived CDR1 and CDR2 are SGHTA and FQGNSA. The CDR3 consists of 16 residues. Germline trimming cut 4 bases from V and 1 base from J; bases unmatched to any gene: 8. The chain's CDR3 is CASSSAQRGGTDTQYF. DNA for the CDR3: TGTGCCAGCAGCTCCGCCCAGCGGGGTGGCACAGATACGCAGTATTTT.

The chain couples TRBV4-2 to TRBJ1-5, with D possibly matching TRBD1 (6 bases). This CDR3 has 14 residues. Germline CDR1 is LGHNA and CDR2 is YNFKEQ. V was trimmed by 2 bases and J by 7 bases, leaving 12 bases between them. CDR3 sequence reads: CASSQLQGGQPQHF. The CDR3 DNA reads as TGTGCCAGCAGCCAATTACAGGGAGGCCAGCCCCAGCATTTT.

The V gene is TRBV10-3, the J gene TRBJ2-1, with D possibly being TRBD1 or TRBD2 (6 bases each). V was clipped by 7 bases and J by 8 bases, with 12 bases between them. Germline V lookup: CDR1 ENHRY, CDR2 SYGVKD. The CDR3 spans 12 residues. CDR3 DNA sequence: TGTGCCATCAACAAGGGGGAGGATGAGCAGTTCTTC. Residues: CAINKGEDEQFF.

This clonotype was detected only a few times. The genes are TRBV5-5 and TRBJ2-3, with D perhaps TRBD1 (6 bases). CDR1 is SGHKS, CDR2 YYEKEE, per germline (reference sequence). V lost 7 bases, J lost 2 bases, and 14 bases lay in between. This CDR3 contains 14 residues. CDR3 coding DNA: TGTGCCAGCTTCACAGGGAATCCCACAGATACGCAGTATTTT. Its protein is CASFTGNPTDTQYF.

The V gene is TRBV3-1, the J gene TRBJ2-5; 9 nucleotides align to TRBD1. V lost 3 bases to trimming and J lost 3 bases; unmatched junction nucleotides: 11. The CDR3 runs 17 residues. Germline CDR1 is LGHDT and CDR2 is YNNKEL (reference sequence). The CDR3 sequence is CASSQLNPGTGKETQYF. DNA of the CDR3: TGTGCCAGCAGCCAGCTTAACCCCGGGACAGGGAAAGAGACCCAGTACTTC.

V is TRBV7-2 and J is TRBJ1-1; D not resolved. V gave up 1 base and J gave up 11 bases, with 11 bases separating them. CDR1 is SGHTA and CDR2 is FQGNSA in the germline V gene. The CDR3 has 12 residues. The CDR3 sequence: CASSLVQPTAFF. CDR3 nucleotide sequence: TGTGCCAGCAGCTTAGTTCAACCGACCGCTTTCTTT.

This clonotype was seen more than once but under ten times. J is TRBJ2-3 and V is TRBV6-5, with a tentative D call TRBD2 (5 bases). This CDR3 is 14 amino acids long. Germline V gene data show CDR1 as MNHEY and CDR2 as SVGAGI. Trimming stripped 5 bases from V and 2 bases from J, with 11 bases between. The CDR3 reads CASSRGLITDTQYF. The CDR3, as DNA: TGTGCCAGCAGTCGTGGACTTATCACAGATACGCAGTATTTT.

This rearrangement joins TRBV7-2 to TRBJ2-1; possibly TRBD1 or TRBD2 for D (5 bases each). Looked up from germline, CDR1 is SGHTA and CDR2 is FQGNSA. V lost 6 bases and J lost 0, with 15 bases in between. There are 16 residues in the CDR3. CDR3 bases: TGTGCCAGCAGTCCTAGGTGGGGGAGCTCCTACAATGAGCAGTTCTTC. Protein sequence: CASSPRWGSSYNEQFF.

This clonotype was picked up a small number of times. CDR3 sequence reads: CSAQSVAGLAGTDTQYF. CDR3 coding DNA: TGCAGTGCCCAGAGTGTGGCGGGACTAGCGGGCACAGATACGCAGTATTTT. This rearrangement joins TRBV20-1 to TRBJ2-3, with 11 bases fitting TRBD2. V was pared by 6 bases and J by 1 base, with 12 bases of the junction left unmatched. Looked up from germline, CDR1 is DFQATT and CDR2 is SNEGSKA (reference sequence). The CDR3 is 17 residues long.

CDR3 in amino acids: CASSQGYPEVGNTEAFF. CDR3 bases: TGCGCCAGCAGCCAAGGCTACCCCGAGGTAGGAAACACTGAAGCTTTCTTT. The chain couples TRBV4-3 to TRBJ1-1; D is ambiguous. Trimming took 1 base from V and 2 from J, leaving 17 bases between them. The CDR3 is made up of 17 amino acids. Germline values: CDR1 LGHNA, CDR2 YSLEER.

The V and J genes are TRBV7-4 and TRBJ2-5, with D possibly matching TRBD1 (6 bases). The length of the CDR3 is 14 residues. The V end lost 1 base, the J end lost 10 bases, and 16 bases lay between the germline ends. Germline V gene data show CDR1 as SGHVT and CDR2 as SQSDAQ. This CDR3 reads CASSLDQVRGDQYF. DNA for the CDR3: TGTGCCAGCAGCTTAGACCAGGTCAGGGGTGACCAGTACTTC.

J is TRBJ1-6 and V is TRBV7-2, with D tentatively TRBD1 (5 bases). CDR1 SGHTA and CDR2 FQGNSA come from the germline V gene. The CDR3 covers 19 residues. The ends were cut back, 1 base at V and 5 bases at J, with 21 bases in the middle. CDR3 nucleotide sequence: TGTGCCAGCAGCTTAGTAGGGGTCCTCCCAGGGATAAATAATTCACCCCTCCACTTT. The encoded protein is CASSLVGVLPGINNSPLHF.

In its sample, this clonotype was seen a few times. V is TRBV29-1 and J is TRBJ2-2; D is uncertain. Germline CDR1 and CDR2: SQVTM and ANQGSEA. V was pared by 6 bases and J by 6 bases, with 5 bases between. The CDR3 has 10 amino acids. The CDR3 is CSVFSGELFF. Here the CDR3 DNA reads TGCAGCGTCTTTTCCGGGGAGCTGTTTTTT.

This clonotype was seen a handful of times. This chain connects TRBV5-6 to TRBJ2-1; 10 bases are shared with TRBD2. Germline trimming cut 1 base from V and 5 bases from J; bases unmatched to any gene: 3. The CDR3 extends over 15 amino acids. The germline gives CDR1 SGHDT, CDR2 YYEEEE. The CDR3 reads CASSLQAGGHNEQFF. Written as DNA, the CDR3 is TGTGCCAGCAGCTTGCAAGCGGGGGGGCACAATGAGCAGTTCTTC.